This entry features one TCR beta chain sequence. The clone's antigen remains unknown. Per-base quality was not reported, and no clone a single base away is much larger than it. The library was generated by RACE. Sequencing used a NextSeq 500. During library preparation, unique molecular identifiers were attached to individual cDNA molecules so that TCRs could be counted quantitatively and reproducibly. From each blood RNA sample, both TCR alpha and TCR beta chains were sequenced. As for the original processing: A median of around 100,000 TCRs per sample was observed, with a range of about 23,224 to 700,000. V, J and CDR3 annotation of the TCR reads was carried out using the Decombinator software suite. For PS versus PT1 abundance plots, all samples were subsampled to the same number of TCRs (28,000). TCRs were defined as expanded if absent before sensitization and observed at least eight times at the 2-week time point. Through fastp at Q25 and MiXCR, TCRdb rebuilt clones from the public reads, retaining in-frame beta chains. Rows are unified per CDR3 protein, each entry keeping the most common DNA and genes. In this record, the V and J calls reflect TCRdb's handling and not the investigators' own analysis. Across this sample there are 100,000 or so distinct CDR3 sequences, with around 35% seen only once. The leading ten clones occupy around 2.5% of the sample.

The germline ends are 12 bases apart after V is trimmed by 3 bases and J by 7 bases. The germline V gene (reference sequence) gives CDR1 as SEHNR and CDR2 as FQNEAQ. The CDR3 runs 14 amino acids, cysteine and phenylalanine included. Only the CDR3 DNA is retained, 42 bases long and in frame from the first base. This sample is drawn from a study of human T cells and chemical hapten exposure (TCRdb year 2021). At the level of the whole study: For sensitization, 2% DPC in acetone was applied to a 2 cm by 2 cm area of upper inner arm skin. The patient cohort, mostly female, included alopecia areata with under or over 50% scalp involvement, alopecia totalis and alopecia universalis. Blood was sampled from patients pre-sensitization (week 0) and at 2, 6 and about 24 weeks after DPC sensitization. Patch tests used Finn chambers with 0.01% DPC on the upper back, scored after 6 days by International Contact Dermatitis Research Group standards. Throughout the approximately 22-week study period, patients were also given weekly therapeutic DPC doses on the scalp. Libraries were pooled for sequencing, and variation in per-sample TCR yields was attributed mainly to small differences in library volumes within the pool. This study followed changes in the peripheral blood TCR repertoire in vivo during primary and secondary sensitization of alopecia patients to the hapten diphenylcyclopropenone (DPC). Blood for TCR sequencing was provided by twenty-nine alopecia patients at one to four time points (pre-sensitization, 2, 6 and 24 weeks).

General conclusions and limits of the study: Significantly more large CDR3 similarity clusters were formed by expanded TCRs than by pre-sensitization or healthy control sets, consistent with antigen-driven responses. DPC sensitization did not change the number of TCRs with a frequency above 1 in 1000, and there was no evidence of changes in global repertoire structure. Patch test score correlated positively with the number of PT1 expanded TCRs, reaching significance at thresholds 8, 16 and 32 but not at 4. Because all patients had alopecia, a presumed autoimmune disease, the immune response of the patients might differ from that of healthy individuals. Repeated subsampling changed both the strength of the expansion versus patch-test correlation and the threshold at which that correlation became significant.

What this sample's time point label stands for: patch test 3, about 24 weeks after DPC sensitization. The sample's treatment or condition label, decoded: therapeutic diphenylcyclopropenone sensitization with weekly scalp DPC. At every patch-test visit, the blood draw took place before the patch test was put on. Patients were eligible if aged 18 to 70, diagnosed with alopecia and judged suitable for DPC therapy, and pregnant patients were excluded. Unfractionated whole blood was collected in Tempus Blood RNA tubes, and total RNA was extracted from that blood. The receptor comes from a man aged 35 to 55 with alopecia areata. Some clones in this sample may be carry-over from other donors' samples. The sequenced sample was whole blood, obtained in connection with sensitization to the hapten diphenylcyclopropenone (DPC). The rearranged segments are TRBV7-9 and TRBJ1-4, with TRBD1 perhaps the D gene, on 5 matching bases. CDR3 reads: CASSFGTEGEKLFF. The DNA sequence follows: TGTGCCAGCAGCTTTGGGACGGAGGGTGAAAAACTGTTTTTT.